Each of the 12 T cell receptor beta chains below was sequenced from the same sample in a study of tumor and adjacent non-tumor tissue in lung cancer. The template was RNA from unsorted bulk tissue. A modified ARM-PCR protocol with three rounds of nested PCR amplified TCRbeta. TCRdb ran MiXCR on the multiplex PCR reads and lists one entry per CDR3 protein. The sample lists over 110,000 distinct CDR3 sequences; around 66% were seen once. Sequences were obtained from lung tumor tissue. The receptors derive from a man in his sixties with small cell lung cancer.

Within the sample, this clonotype is medium-sized. The gene calls are TRBV11-3 and TRBJ2-1; D uncertain. From germline, CDR1 is SGHNT and CDR2 YENEEA. V shed 0 bases and J shed 6 bases, with 9 bases lying between them. The CDR3 contains 14 residues. The CDR3 spells CASSLDHSSNEQFF. The CDR3 nucleotides are TGTGCCAGCAGCTTAGATCACTCGAGCAATGAGCAGTTCTTC.

The chain links TRBV20-1 to TRBJ1-2, with D maybe TRBD1 (5 bases). V lost 1 base, J lost 5 bases, and 11 bases lay in between. CDR1 and CDR2 (germline): DFQATT, SNEGSKA (reference sequence). There are 13 residues in the CDR3. The CDR3 DNA is TGCAGTGCTAGAGCGACAGCAGGATATGGCTACACCTTC. Translated: CSARATAGYGYTF.

In the case of this clonotype: Sequence at one end of the junction differs from germline and may be a read error. The V call is TRBV6-1, the J call TRBJ1-5; 8 positions agree with TRBD1. The V gene's germline CDR1 is MNHNS and CDR2 SASEGT. The CDR3 contains 14 residues. CDR3 DNA sequence: TGTGTCTGCAGTGATTCAGGGGGCTATCAGACCCAGCATTTT. Its translation is CVCSDSGGYQTQHF.

Regarding this clonotype: Being one base from a much bigger clone, this may be a read error. V and J are TRBV29-1 and TRBJ1-1; D is unclear. Germline CDR1 reads SQVTM; CDR2 reads ANQGSEA. The CDR3 contains 12 residues. CDR3 DNA: TGCAGCGTGAGGGATCTAGGGAGATCGGCTTGCTTT. It encodes CSVRDLGRSACF.

With regard to this clonotype: Sequence at one end of the junction differs from germline and may be a read error. The CDR3 loop is CASARLVTYNEQLF. Here the CDR3 DNA reads TGTGCCAGCGCAAGGCTAGTAACCTACAATGAGCAGCTCTTC. The V gene is TRBV6-2 or TRBV6-3, the J gene TRBJ2-1; D not resolved. The CDR3 covers 14 residues. Germline lookup yields CDR1 MNHEY and CDR2 SVGEGT.

This clonotype occurred many times. The chain recombines TRBV6-1 with TRBJ1-1; D is undetermined. This CDR3 has 13 amino acids. Trimming took off 7 bases at V and 5 bases at J, with 14 bases between the two ends. Germline V gene data show CDR1 as MNHNS and CDR2 as SASEGT. The CDR3: CASNFNDLTEAFF. The CDR3 DNA sequence: TGTGCCAGCAATTTTAATGATCTAACTGAAGCTTTCTTT.

To note about this clonotype: The CDR3 does not end in the conserved phenylalanine or tryptophan, so this is likely a read error. No DNA is shown, since the ends of the CDR3 on it are uncertain; the CDR3 is the one TCRdb lists. CDR3: CASSLNPSDERYI. This chain links TRBV7-8 with TRBJ2-7. Germline CDR1 and CDR2: SGHVS and FQNEAQ. The length of the CDR3 is 13 amino acids, counting both ends.

For this clonotype: This may stem from a read error, because a much larger clone lies one nucleotide away. The genes are TRBV5-5 and TRBJ1-6; D unclear. Per germline, CDR1 SGHKS and CDR2 YYEKEE (reference sequence). V lost 0 bases and J 17 bases, leaving 15 bases between the germline ends. The CDR3 has 13 amino acids. For the CDR3, the DNA is TGTGCCAGCAGCTTGGAGATCTACTCTCCCATCCACTTT. Translating gives CASSLEIYSPIHF.

This clonotype was detected a few times. The V gene is TRBV6-1, the J gene TRBJ2-1, with 11 bases fitting TRBD2. V was pared by 4 bases and J by 7 bases, with 9 bases of the junction left unmatched. Germline V gene lookup returns CDR1 MNHNS and CDR2 SASEGT. The CDR3 totals 16 residues. The CDR3 loop is CASSATSGSRTNEQFF. The DNA for the CDR3 is TGTGCCAGCAGTGCAACTAGCGGGAGCCGGACTAATGAGCAGTTCTTC.

The table lists this clonotype with many counts. The V and J genes are TRBV11-2 and TRBJ1-1; a weak D match, TRBD1 (5 bases). CDR3 length: 15 amino acids. The germline CDR1 and CDR2 sequences are SGHAT and FQNNGV. V was pared by 3 bases and J by 0 bases, with 11 bases between. This chain's CDR3 is CASSFGGTLNTEAFF. CDR3 DNA sequence: TGTGCCAGCAGCTTCGGGGGAACTCTGAACACTGAAGCTTTCTTT.

This clonotype was picked up one time. It is likely a read error, because the conserved phenylalanine at the end of the CDR3 is missing. This sequence joins TRBV10-3 and TRBJ1-5; D is perhaps TRBD1 (5 bases). The J call may be faulty, since TRBJ2-3 better matches the DNA end. The CDR3 runs to 13 residues. Germline V gene data show CDR1 as ENHRY and CDR2 as SYGVKD. The CDR3, as DNA: TGTGCCACGAAAGTGGGGCAGGATCAGCCCCAGTATTGT. Its protein product is CATKVGQDQPQYC.

For this clonotype: Compared with germline, one end of the junction differs, possibly owing to a read error. The chain carries TRBV20-1 and TRBJ1-1; D is undetermined. The germline gives CDR1 DFQATT, CDR2 SNEGSKA (reference sequence). The CDR3 length is 14 residues. The CDR3 nucleotides are TGCATTGCTCTGGGGAGTGAGGAAAGCACTGAAGCTTTCTTT. It is translated as CIALGSEESTEAFF.